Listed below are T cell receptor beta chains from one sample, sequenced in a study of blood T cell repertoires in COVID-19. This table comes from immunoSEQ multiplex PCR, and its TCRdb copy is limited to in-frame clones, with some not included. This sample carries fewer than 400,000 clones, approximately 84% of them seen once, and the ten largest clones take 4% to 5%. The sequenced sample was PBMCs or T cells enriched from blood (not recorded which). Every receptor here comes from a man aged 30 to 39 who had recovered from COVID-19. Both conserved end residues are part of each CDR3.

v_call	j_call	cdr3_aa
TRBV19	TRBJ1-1	CASTRRGNTEAFF
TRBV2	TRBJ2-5	CAIRGGNQETQYF
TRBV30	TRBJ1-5	CASRDRDQPQHF
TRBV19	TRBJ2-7	CASSDRDRGGYEQYF
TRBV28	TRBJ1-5	CASIHGGDQPQHF
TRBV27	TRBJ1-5	CASSLSSFQGSNQPQHF
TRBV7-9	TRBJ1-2	CASSLGQTSGGYTF
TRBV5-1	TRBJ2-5	CASSLALGQGSQETQYF
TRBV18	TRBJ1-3	CASSPGQGPGNTIYF
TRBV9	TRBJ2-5	CASSVAAGGQTQYF
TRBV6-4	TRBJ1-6	CASSDQGQGVSPLHF
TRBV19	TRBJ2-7	CASSLRTGGHREQYF
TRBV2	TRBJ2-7	CASSGDTRPYEQYF
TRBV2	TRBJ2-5	CASSPSRTGRKTQYF
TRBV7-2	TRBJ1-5	CASSLYWDSPNQPQHF